The rows below give T cell receptor beta chains drawn from one sample of a study of T cell responses to AZD1222 COVID-19 vaccine. Sequencing was performed with immunoSEQ multiplex PCR; in TCRdb, only in-frame clones are kept and a portion is missing. The sample lists approximately 64,000 clones, 80% to 85% occurring once. Sample: peripheral blood, taken on day 0 of AZD1222 vaccination. The origin of the receptors is an adult in good health. Each CDR3 is given without its conserved first and last residue.

>TRBV5-1|TRBJ1-6
ASSPLEGGNSPLH
>TRBV12-3/TRBV12-4|TRBJ2-1
ASSLSRVSEQF
>TRBV7-9|TRBJ1-3
ASSGGAGNTIY
>TRBV28|TRBJ2-7
ASSLANLRQDPYEQY
>TRBV10-3|TRBJ1-5
AISEAGRGSNQPQH
>TRBV27|TRBJ2-7
ASSLGGTAQY
>TRBV11-2|TRBJ2-1
ASRTGYNEQF
>TRBV4-1|TRBJ2-2
ASSQEGRGLDTGELF
>TRBV6-5|TRBJ1-1
ASSPGQGADAEAF
>TRBV13|TRBJ1-5
ASSFGTGGQPQH
>TRBV7-8|TRBJ1-1
ASSLGGRVNTEAF
>TRBV15|TRBJ1-6
ATRTDYNSPLH
>TRBV2|TRBJ2-5
ASSPNSQETQY
>TRBV27|TRBJ2-3
ASSSSSSGMGGHFTDTQY
>TRBV23-1|TRBJ2-1
ASIPGQDEQF
>TRBV11-2|TRBJ2-2
ASNPGVLNTGELF
>TRBV4-3|TRBJ2-3
ASSQIMGTSGGITDTQY
>TRBV7-2|TRBJ1-1
ASSLGEAGAF
>TRBV3-1/TRBV3-2|TRBJ2-3
ASSQVIAGERTDTQY
>TRBV27|TRBJ1-4
ASSRYFGAGGKVWTNEKLF
>TRBV23-1|TRBJ2-1
AGWGLAGVRIYNEQF
>TRBV3-1/TRBV3-2|TRBJ2-1
ASSHYRDGSYNEQF
>TRBV6-1|TRBJ2-2
ASSEAPGRTGELF
>TRBV18|TRBJ2-1
ASSSGAGNEQF
>TRBV5-1|TRBJ2-3
ASRVESATDTQY
>TRBV6-4|TRBJ2-7
ASRVWVPFYEQY
>TRBV2|TRBJ1-4
ASREQGGTNEKLF
>TRBV6-5|TRBJ1-3
ASQIRLSGNTIY
>TRBV12-3/TRBV12-4|TRBJ1-2
ASSFGGPYYT
>TRBV5-4|TRBJ2-1
ASSIKTGENNEQF
>TRBV16|TRBJ2-3
ASSGFGLTTTDTQY
>TRBV7-2|TRBJ2-7
ASSLGQSFYEQY
>TRBV6-5|TRBJ2-2
ASSYSVADTGELF